These 8 T cell receptor beta chains were sequenced from one sample in a study of CD8+CD57+ T cells in acquired aplastic anemia. The template for TCR beta VDJ and CDR3 sequence profiling was genomic DNA. TCRdb reanalysed the reads using MiXCR and keeps one entry per CDR3 protein. The table records more than 150,000 distinct CDR3 sequences, around 45% of them present only once. Patients chosen for sequencing had shown CD8+CD57+ cell expansion by flow cytometry. Material for sequencing was sorted CD4+, CD8+, or CD8+CD57+ T cells (not recorded which) from PBMCs. These receptors originate from a human donor with aplastic anemia.

This chain links TRBV20-1 with TRBJ2-7, with 10 bases matching TRBD2. This CDR3 is built from 16 residues. Trimming at V came to 5 bases and at J to 0 bases, leaving 10 bases not matched to a gene. CDR1 is DFQATT, CDR2 SNEGSKA, per germline (reference sequence). Here the CDR3 DNA reads TGCAGTGCTGGAGTACTAGCGGGGCTGAGCTCCTACGAGCAGTACTTC. This gives the protein CSAGVLAGLSSYEQYF.

This clonotype has a handful of counts. This chain links TRBV7-9 with TRBJ2-7, with 7 bases lining up with TRBD2. V was pared by 5 bases and J by 1 base, with 8 bases of the junction left unmatched. Germline CDR1 is SEHNR and CDR2 is FQNEAQ (reference sequence). There are 15 residues in the CDR3. In DNA, the CDR3 is TGTGCCAGCAGCCCCACTAGCGAATATTCCTACGAGCAGTACTTC. Its translation: CASSPTSEYSYEQYF. Drawing the rest from reference TRBV7-9 and TRBJ2-7, the complete variable domain is DTGVSQNPRHKITKRGQNVTFRCDPISEHNRLYWYRQTLGQGPEFLTYFQNEAQLEKSRLLSDRFSAERPKGSFSTLEIQRTEQGDSAMYLCASSPTSEYSYEQYFGPGTRLTVT.

This clonotype was picked up a small number of times. The chain couples TRBV19 to TRBJ1-3, with D perhaps TRBD1 (6 bases). The CDR3 loop spans 14 amino acids. Germline V gene lookup returns CDR1 LNHDA and CDR2 SQIVND (reference sequence). V was clipped by 3 bases and J by 2 bases, with 8 bases between them. The CDR3 spells CASSIGGPGNTIYF. The CDR3 DNA reads as TGTGCCAGTAGTATTGGGGGGCCTGGAAACACCATATATTTT.

This clonotype was recorded at least ten times. The rearrangement uses TRBV19 and TRBJ2-7; 7 bases map to TRBD1. The V gene's germline CDR1 is LNHDA and CDR2 SQIVND (reference sequence). J gave up 2 bases and V 1 base, and 2 bases lay outside the gene matches. This CDR3 contains 14 residues. The CDR3 nucleotides read TGTGCCAGTAGTATAGGAGGGGGCCCCTACGAGCAGTACTTC. This translates into CASSIGGGPYEQYF.

This clonotype came up many times. The CDR3 sequence: CASRRLLGEGGYEQYF. The CDR3 nucleotides are TGTGCCAGCAGACGCCTTCTTGGGGAAGGGGGCTACGAGCAGTACTTC. V gene TRBV13 combines with J gene TRBJ2-7, with D perhaps matching TRBD1 (6 bases). V lost 6 bases, J lost 3 bases, and 21 bases lay in between. This CDR3 contains 16 residues. Germline CDR1 is PRHDT and CDR2 is FYEKMQ (reference sequence).

In its sample, this clonotype was seen many times. J is TRBJ2-7 and V is TRBV6-5; unclear D gene. The CDR3 runs to 14 residues. The germline gives CDR1 MNHEY, CDR2 SVGAGI. The V end lost 0 bases, the J end lost 1 base, and 7 bases lay between the germline ends. The CDR3 coding sequence is TGTGCCAGCAGTTACTCGTGGGGATCCTACGAGCAGTACTTC. This gives the protein CASSYSWGSYEQYF.

This clonotype was recorded at least ten times. V gene TRBV20-1 combines with J gene TRBJ2-5; 14 bases fit TRBD2. The germline V gene encodes CDR1 DFQATT and CDR2 SNEGSKA (reference sequence). This CDR3 comprises 16 residues. The J segment lost 4 bases and the V segment lost 0 bases, leaving 4 bases of the junction unmatched. CDR3 amino acids: CSARDMGLAGVETQYF. DNA for the CDR3: TGCAGTGCTAGAGATATGGGACTAGCGGGAGTAGAGACCCAGTACTTC.

This chain uses TRBV6-1 with TRBJ2-7; the match to TRBD2 covers 8 bases. The CDR3 sequence is 16 residues long. Germline CDR1 and CDR2: MNHNS and SASEGT. Trimming at V came to 1 base and at J to 3 bases, leaving 8 bases not matched to a gene. The CDR3 DNA reads as TGTGCCAGCAGTGAAGGGAGTTTGGCGGGGGGCTACGAGCAGTACTTC. Translation gives CASSEGSLAGGYEQYF.